One sample yielded the 3 T cell receptor beta chains listed below, sequenced in a study of beta chain features in type 1 diabetes. Expressed TCRB transcripts were sequenced because the isolated RNA had all been reverse transcribed beforehand. Sequencing used immunoSEQ multiplex PCR; TCRdb keeps in-frame clones, though not all of them. There are over 65,000 clones in the sample; around 32% occur only once, and approximately 0.45% lies in the top ten. The specimen sequenced was stem cell memory CD4+ T cells from blood. Receptor source: a woman aged 18-30 years in good health.

The chain is built from TRBV5-1 and TRBJ2-1; maybe TRBD2 (6 bases). Germline V CDR1 and CDR2: SGHRS, YFSETQ. This CDR3 is built from 14 residues. The V and J ends lost 4 bases and 7 bases respectively, with 15 bases between them. CDR3 coding DNA: TGCGCCAGCAGCCTTGTAAATGGGGGGAATGAGCAGTTCTTC. This encodes CASSLVNGGNEQFF.

This clone was detected only a few times. CDR3 sequence reads: CASSPRGGNYGYTF. The CDR3 DNA follows: TGTGCCAGCAGCCCCCGCGGGGGGAACTATGGCTACACCTTC. This sequence joins TRBV7-2 and TRBJ1-2, with a possible D match to TRBD1 (5 bases). The CDR3 runs 14 residues. Germline-derived CDR1 and CDR2 are SGHTA and FQGNSA. The V end was cut by 5 bases, the J end by 2 bases, with 12 bases between.

Written as DNA, the CDR3 is TGTGCCAGCAGCTTACAGGGGGGTGGGGAGACCCAGTACTTC. Translation: CASSLQGGGETQYF. V gene TRBV7-3 combines with J gene TRBJ2-5; tentatively, D is TRBD1 (7 bases). The CDR3 has 14 amino acids. V was shortened by 2 bases and J by 5 bases, with 12 bases between the two germline ends. Germline values: CDR1 SGHTA, CDR2 FQGTGA.